The 32 T cell receptor beta chains in this list originate from one sample, sequenced in a study of spatial heterogeneity in lung cancer. Time point meaning: sample taken at primary tumor resection. Unsorted whole RNA samples from tumor, nontumor lung or frozen PBMC were sequenced. TCRdb fed the 5' RACE reads into MiXCR, producing one record per CDR3 protein. The table includes under 250 distinct CDR3 sequences, about two fifths detected once. Material: PBMCs, obtained at surgery. Every receptor here comes from a male donor with early-stage non-small cell lung cancer.

In its sample, this clonotype ranks as large (0.1 to 1%). Since it is a stray read in a library aimed at alpha chains, this beta chain has a size that is not meaningful. The chain combines TRBV5-1 with TRBJ1-4; 8 bases are a match to TRBD1. V lost 4 bases to trimming and J lost 8 bases; unmatched junction nucleotides: 7. Per germline, CDR1 SGHRS and CDR2 YFSETQ. The CDR3 has 14 residues. The CDR3 bases are TGCGCCAGCAGCACCGGACAGGGCCGGGAAAAACTGTTTTTT. Protein product: CASSTGQGREKLFF.

Points on this clonotype: Because the library targeted alpha chains, this beta chain is an off-target read whose size means little. V is TRBV4-1 and J is TRBJ1-1; D remains ambiguous. Trimming stripped 1 base from V and 3 bases from J, with 15 bases between. This CDR3 contains 16 residues. Per germline, CDR1 MGHRA and CDR2 YSYEKL. This CDR3 is CASSQVGLTRDTEAFF. In DNA form, the CDR3 reads TGCGCCAGCAGCCAAGTAGGCCTCACGCGGGACACTGAAGCTTTCTTT.

As concerns this clonotype: For a library built for alpha chains, this beta chain is a stray read; little rests on its size. The chain recombines TRBV24-1 with TRBJ2-2, with a possible D match to TRBD2 (5 bases). The CDR3 contains 14 residues. V gave up 5 bases and J gave up 3 bases, with 9 bases separating them. Looked up from germline, CDR1 is KGHDR and CDR2 is SFDVKD. The CDR3 DNA is TGTGCCACCAGTGCGGCGGGCTACACCGGGGAGCTGTTTTTT. Its translation is CATSAAGYTGELFF.

As regards this clonotype: This beta chain is an off-target read within a library intended for alpha chains, so its frequency means little. V gene TRBV19 combines with J gene TRBJ2-2, with D tentatively TRBD2 (5 bases). This CDR3 has 15 amino acids. Deletions cut 3 bases from V and 3 bases from J, with 11 bases between. The germline CDR1 and CDR2 sequences are LNHDA and SQIVND (reference sequence). CDR3 bases: TGTGCCAGTAGTATTAGAGGGCGCGACACCGGGGAGCTGTTTTTT. Translating it yields CASSIRGRDTGELFF.

By share of the sample, this clonotype is large. Within a library made for alpha chains, this beta chain is off target, and its count is uninformative. CDR3 sequence: CASSADRVFSYEQYF. CDR3 in DNA: TGTGCCAGCAGTGCCGACAGGGTATTCTCCTACGAGCAGTACTTC. The V and J genes are TRBV12-3 or TRBV12-4 and TRBJ2-7; 7 bases fit TRBD1. After removal of 5 bases from V and 0 bases from J, the junction contained 7 bases not matched to a gene. This CDR3 is built from 15 residues.

By proportion, this clonotype is medium-sized. This beta chain appears as a stray read in a library generated for alpha chains; its size is not informative. This chain links TRBV6-6 with TRBJ1-2, with a tentative D call TRBD1 (5 bases). Germline V CDR1 and CDR2: MNHNY, SVGAGI (reference sequence). The V end was cut by 7 bases, the J end by 4 bases, with 16 bases between. This CDR3 has 14 residues. The CDR3 loop reads CASTNWGVSYGYTF. In DNA, the CDR3 is TGTGCCAGCACCAACTGGGGGGTCAGCTATGGCTACACCTTC.

Relative to its sample, this clonotype is hyperexpanded. Germline and junction disagree at one end, which may indicate a read error. Because the library targeted alpha chains, this beta chain is an off-target read whose size means little. This chain connects TRBV12-3 or TRBV12-4 to TRBJ2-7; D may be TRBD2 (6 bases). The CDR3 has 12 residues. The CDR3 is CASSSGVREQYF. The DNA of the CDR3 is TGTGCCAGTAGTTCGGGGGTTCGGGAGCAGTACTTC.

Remarks on this clonotype: Because this beta chain is a stray read in a library intended to capture alpha chains, its abundance should not be given much weight. This chain uses TRBV20-1 with TRBJ2-4; a possible D gene is TRBD2 (6 bases). CDR3 length: 13 amino acids. Germline V gene data show CDR1 as DFQATT and CDR2 as SNEGSKA (reference sequence). Trimming took 5 bases from V and 9 from J, leaving 17 bases between them. This chain's CDR3 is CSAFAGGPIIQYF. DNA of the CDR3: TGCAGTGCTTTTGCTGGAGGGCCGATCATTCAGTACTTC.

Within the sample, this clonotype is large (0.1 to 1%). This beta chain represents an off-target read in a library built for alpha chains; its size is of limited meaning. The chain combines TRBV5-1 with TRBJ1-2; a possible D gene is TRBD1 (5 bases). This CDR3 has 13 residues. V was cut by 4 bases and J by 4 bases, with 11 bases left in between. Germline V gene sequence: CDR1 SGHRS, CDR2 YFSETQ. The CDR3 here is CASSPIRGYGYTF. The CDR3 region has the DNA TGCGCCAGCAGCCCCATTAGGGGCTATGGCTACACCTTC. The full variable domain, rest sourced from reference TRBV5-1 and TRBJ1-2, is KAGVTQTPRYLIKTRGQQVTLSCSPISGHRSVSWYQQTPGQGLQFLFEYFSETQRNKGNFPGRFSGRQFSNSRSEMNVSTLELGDSALYLCASSPIRGYGYTFGSGTRLTVV.

Turning to this clonotype: Little can be read into the size of this beta chain, an off-target read in a library designed for alpha chains. The V call is TRBV7-3, the J call TRBJ2-5, with unresolved D. The CDR3 is made up of 12 amino acids. CDR1 is SGHTA, CDR2 FQGTGA, per germline. The V and J ends lost 4 bases and 5 bases respectively, with 8 bases between them. The DNA of the CDR3 is TGTGCCAGCAGCTCGAACCGGGAGACCCAGTACTTC. It encodes CASSSNRETQYF.

To note about this clonotype: As an off-target read in a library built for alpha chains, this beta chain has a frequency of little significance. V gene TRBV19 combines with J gene TRBJ2-5; no reliable D call. Germline assignment: CDR1 LNHDA and CDR2 SQIVND (reference sequence). Deletions cut 5 bases from V and 1 base from J, with 11 bases between. CDR3 length: 14 residues. The CDR3: CASSRAEAQETQYF. As DNA, the CDR3 is TGTGCCAGTAGTCGCGCCGAAGCCCAAGAGACCCAGTACTTC.

To note about this clonotype: This beta chain is an unintended read in a library built for alpha chains; its size means little. The chain is built from TRBV6-2 or TRBV6-3 and TRBJ2-7, with 9 bases aligning to TRBD2. The CDR3 totals 14 residues. The trim removed 8 bases at V and 6 bases at J, leaving 11 bases unmatched. From germline, CDR1 is MNHEY and CDR2 SVGEGT. In DNA, the CDR3 is TGTGCCAGCTACGGCGGGGGGGCCGGCGGCGAGCAGTACTTC. Encoded protein: CASYGGGAGGEQYF.

On this clonotype itself: The library was built for alpha chains, so this beta chain is an off-target read and its size means little. CDR3 region: CASSRQGDYGYTF. In DNA, the CDR3 is TGTGCCAGCAGCCGACAGGGGGACTATGGCTACACCTTC. This chain uses TRBV6-5 with TRBJ1-2, with 9 bases identical to TRBD1. V dropped 6 bases and J dropped 3; count of bases not matched to a gene: 2. The V gene's germline CDR1 is MNHEY and CDR2 SVGAGI. The CDR3 runs to 13 residues.

Only a few counts were recorded for this clonotype. This beta chain is an off-target read within a library intended for alpha chains, so its frequency means little. DNA of the CDR3: TGCGCCAGCAGCTTGGAACGGGCGGACCGTTCCGTCTCCTACGAGCAGTACTTC. Protein sequence: CASSLERADRSVSYEQYF. V usage is TRBV5-1 and J usage is TRBJ2-7; D gene ambiguous. The CDR3 length is 18 residues. Germline CDR1 and CDR2: SGHRS and YFSETQ. V was cut by 0 bases and J by 0 bases, with 19 bases left in between.

As for this clonotype: The library was designed around alpha chains, so this beta chain is a stray read whose abundance carries little weight. The rearrangement uses TRBV7-3 and TRBJ2-2; D perhaps matches TRBD2 (7 bases). V was clipped by 5 bases and J by 3 bases, with 16 bases between them. The CDR3 has 16 amino acids. Germline-derived CDR1 and CDR2 are SGHTA and FQGTGA. The CDR3 bases are TGTGCCAGCAGCCCACTTGGGGGGGCCCACACCGGGGAGCTGTTTTTT. This translates into CASSPLGGAHTGELFF.

This clonotype is judged large. Being off target in a library aimed at alpha chains, this beta chain has a size of little meaning. This sequence joins TRBV13 and TRBJ2-3, with 10 bases matching TRBD2. The CDR3 totals 17 residues. J was trimmed by 2 bases and V by 1 base; bases with no gene match: 6. Germline V gene data show CDR1 as PRHDT and CDR2 as FYEKMQ (reference sequence). The CDR3 DNA follows: TGTGCCAGCAGCTTAGCCGCTAGCGGGGGAATCACAGATACGCAGTATTTT. Protein product: CASSLAASGGITDTQYF. Combining the CDR3 with reference TRBV13 and TRBJ2-3 gives the whole variable domain AAGVIQSPRHLIKEKRETATLKCYPIPRHDTVYWYQQGPGQDPQFLISFYEKMQSDKGSIPDRFSAQQFSDYHSELNMSSLELGDSALYFCASSLAASGGITDTQYFGPGTRLTVL.

This clonotype turned up a few times. As an off-target read in a library built for alpha chains, this beta chain has a frequency of little significance. The genes are TRBV2 and TRBJ2-7, with D perhaps TRBD1 or TRBD2 (5 bases each). Trimming pared 3 bases from V and 5 bases from J, leaving 11 bases between. In germline, CDR1 is SNHLY, CDR2 FYNNEI. This CDR3 comprises 13 residues. CDR3 region: CASSEGDGNEQYF. The CDR3 bases are TGTGCCAGCAGTGAGGGGGACGGAAACGAGCAGTACTTC. Full variable domain (outside the CDR3, taken from reference TRBV2 and TRBJ2-7): EPEVTQTPSHQVTQMGQEVILRCVPISNHLYFYWYRQILGQKVEFLVSFYNNEISEKSEIFDDQFSVERPDGSNFTLKIRSTKLEDSAMYFCASSEGDGNEQYFGPGTRLTVT.

This clonotype is classed as large. In a library made to pick up alpha chains, this beta chain is a stray read with a size that means little. The chain joins TRBV5-1 to TRBJ2-2; D might be TRBD1 or TRBD2, each matching 5 bases. Germline CDR1 SGHRS, CDR2 YFSETQ. The V end was cut by 2 bases, the J end by 6 bases, with 11 bases between. This CDR3 is built from 14 residues. The CDR3 here is CASSFTGLPGELFF. The CDR3 DNA reads TGCGCCAGCAGCTTTACGGGGCTCCCCGGGGAGCTGTTTTTT.

In regard to this clonotype: This beta chain is off target for a library built for alpha chains, so its abundance means little. This chain joins TRBV20-1 and TRBJ2-7; no firm D call. The germline V and J ends were trimmed by 3 bases and 2 bases, with 5 bases remaining between them. There are 11 residues in the CDR3. Looked up from germline, CDR1 is DFQATT and CDR2 is SNEGSKA (reference sequence). CDR3: CSASSPYEQYF. The CDR3 bases are TGCAGTGCTAGCAGTCCCTACGAGCAGTACTTC.

As for this clonotype: Being off target in a library aimed at alpha chains, this beta chain has a size of little meaning. The chain links TRBV20-1 to TRBJ1-5, with D unclear. The CDR3 is 14 residues long. Germline CDR1 DFQATT, CDR2 SNEGSKA (reference sequence). The V end was cut by 3 bases, the J end by 0 bases, with 9 bases between. The CDR3 is CSARGGYSNQPQHF. CDR3 DNA: TGCAGTGCTAGGGGAGGCTATAGCAATCAGCCCCAGCATTTT.

As for this clonotype: This beta chain lies outside the target of a library built for alpha chains; its clone size means little. The chain carries TRBV27 and TRBJ2-7; 7 positions match TRBD1. Germline V CDR1 and CDR2: MNHEY, SMNVEV (reference sequence). Trimming cost V 5 bases and J 3 bases; bases outside gene matches: 10. The length of the CDR3 is 15 residues. The CDR3: CASSKTPGQIYEQYF. The CDR3 region has the DNA TGTGCCAGCAGTAAGACTCCGGGACAGATCTACGAGCAGTACTTC.

About this clonotype itself: The library was prepared for alpha chains; this beta chain is a stray read, so its frequency means little. The V call is TRBV6-5, the J call TRBJ2-1; no clear D gene. V dropped 6 bases and J dropped 7 bases, with 10 bases sitting between them. The CDR3 has 12 amino acids. The germline CDR1 and CDR2 sequences are MNHEY and SVGAGI. CDR3 nucleotides: TGTGCCAGCAGCCCCAGTAGGAATGAGCAGTTCTTC. Translation: CASSPSRNEQFF.

This clonotype has only a few counts. This beta chain is a stray sequence in a library constructed for alpha chains; its clone size is not meaningful. The chain recombines TRBV29-1 with TRBJ2-5, with a possible D match to TRBD1 (5 bases). CDR1 is SQVTM and CDR2 is ANQGSEA in the germline V gene. This CDR3 region has 15 residues. V was cut by 0 bases and J by 2 bases, with 13 bases left in between. The CDR3: CSVEDWGKNQETQYF. The CDR3 DNA sequence: TGCAGCGTTGAAGACTGGGGCAAAAATCAAGAGACCCAGTACTTC.

On this clonotype itself: This beta chain is off target for a library built for alpha chains, so its abundance means little. V is TRBV5-1 and J is TRBJ1-2, with D possibly TRBD1 on 5 matching bases. With 0 bases removed from V and 7 bases from J, the gap between germline ends came to 13 bases. Germline CDR1 reads SGHRS; CDR2 reads YFSETQ. CDR3 length: 14 residues. Here the CDR3 reads CASSLGGQGGGYTF. The CDR3 nucleotides are TGCGCCAGCAGCTTGGGGGGCCAGGGCGGTGGCTACACCTTC.

This clonotype was picked up a small number of times. This beta chain is a stray read from a library made for alpha chains; its abundance is not meaningful. This rearrangement joins TRBV12-3 or TRBV12-4 to TRBJ1-5; 7 bases fit TRBD1. V lost 6 bases, J lost 6 bases, and 8 bases stayed unmatched. The CDR3 extends over 14 amino acids. In nucleotides, the CDR3 is TGTGCCAGCAGCAGTACAGGGGCGGGTCAGCCCCAGCATTTT. It codes for CASSSTGAGQPQHF.

As regards this clonotype: The library was prepared for alpha chains; this beta chain is a stray read, so its frequency means little. V usage is TRBV2 and J usage is TRBJ2-7, with D uncertain. Trimming cost V 6 bases and J 7 bases, with 10 bases left between them. The length of the CDR3 is 11 residues. Germline CDR1 is SNHLY and CDR2 is FYNNEI. DNA of the CDR3: TGTGCCAGCAGCGGATCCGGGGAGCAGTACTTC. As protein: CASSGSGEQYF.

As to this clonotype: Since the library was made to target alpha chains, this beta chain is a stray read and its abundance is not meaningful. The chain has TRBV29-1 and TRBJ2-3; D ambiguous. The CDR3 extends over 12 amino acids. Trimming took off 4 bases at V and 5 bases at J, with 10 bases between the two ends. Looked up from germline, CDR1 is SQVTM and CDR2 is ANQGSEA. The CDR3 bases are TGCAGCGTTGGAAGGGAAGGAGATACGCAGTATTTT. As protein: CSVGREGDTQYF.

Worth noting for this clonotype: For a library built for alpha chains, this beta chain is a stray read; little rests on its size. V and J are TRBV11-3 and TRBJ2-3; TRBD2 matches at 12 bases. The length of the CDR3 is 17 residues. Per the germline V gene, CDR1 is SGHNT and CDR2 is YENEEA. Unmatched junction bases numbered 7, after V lost 4 bases and J lost 2 bases. CDR3 coding DNA: TGTGCCAGCAGCTGGGGGCTAGCGGGAGGGCCCACAGATACGCAGTATTTT. As protein: CASSWGLAGGPTDTQYF.

Remarks on this clonotype: With the library built for alpha chains, this beta chain is off target and its frequency is not meaningful. The rearrangement links TRBV9 to TRBJ1-1; D might be TRBD1 (6 bases). This CDR3 has 13 residues. V was trimmed by 4 bases and J by 5 bases, leaving 12 bases between them. CDR1 and CDR2 from the germline V gene are SGDLS and YYNGEE. The CDR3 loop is CASSQGGRTEAFF. The DNA for the CDR3 is TGTGCCAGCAGCCAAGGGGGGCGAACTGAAGCTTTCTTT.

Turning to this clonotype: This beta chain is a stray sequence in a library constructed for alpha chains; its clone size is not meaningful. The chain recombines TRBV13 with TRBJ2-1, with a tentative D call TRBD2 (5 bases). CDR3 length: 14 amino acids. V lost 6 bases, J lost 7 bases, and 16 bases lay in between. Germline loops: CDR1 PRHDT, CDR2 FYEKMQ (reference sequence). For the CDR3, the DNA is TGTGCCAGCAGTTCGGACTCTGATAGAAATGAGCAGTTCTTC. Translation gives CASSSDSDRNEQFF.

A few counts support this clonotype. At one boundary the junction diverges from the germline segment, which might be a read error. This beta chain is a stray sequence in a library constructed for alpha chains; its clone size is not meaningful. The gene calls are TRBV2 and TRBJ2-3; D gene unclear. Germline lookup yields CDR1 SNHLY and CDR2 FYNNEI. The CDR3 length is 14 residues. CDR3 nucleotides: TGTGTCAGCAGTGAAGCGAGGCGCACAGATACGCAGTATTTT. Protein product: CVSSEARRTDTQYF.

This clonotype is labeled as hyperexpanded. The size of this beta chain means little, since it is a stray read in a library made for alpha chains. The genes are TRBV6-2 or TRBV6-3 and TRBJ2-1; weak D call: TRBD1 (5 bases). CDR1 and CDR2 from the germline V gene are MNHEY and SVGEGT. With 2 bases removed from V and 8 bases from J, the gap between germline ends came to 10 bases. The CDR3 consists of 13 residues. The CDR3 nucleotides read TGTGCCAGCAGTTACGGGGCCGAGTATGAGCAGTTCTTC. Translation gives CASSYGAEYEQFF.